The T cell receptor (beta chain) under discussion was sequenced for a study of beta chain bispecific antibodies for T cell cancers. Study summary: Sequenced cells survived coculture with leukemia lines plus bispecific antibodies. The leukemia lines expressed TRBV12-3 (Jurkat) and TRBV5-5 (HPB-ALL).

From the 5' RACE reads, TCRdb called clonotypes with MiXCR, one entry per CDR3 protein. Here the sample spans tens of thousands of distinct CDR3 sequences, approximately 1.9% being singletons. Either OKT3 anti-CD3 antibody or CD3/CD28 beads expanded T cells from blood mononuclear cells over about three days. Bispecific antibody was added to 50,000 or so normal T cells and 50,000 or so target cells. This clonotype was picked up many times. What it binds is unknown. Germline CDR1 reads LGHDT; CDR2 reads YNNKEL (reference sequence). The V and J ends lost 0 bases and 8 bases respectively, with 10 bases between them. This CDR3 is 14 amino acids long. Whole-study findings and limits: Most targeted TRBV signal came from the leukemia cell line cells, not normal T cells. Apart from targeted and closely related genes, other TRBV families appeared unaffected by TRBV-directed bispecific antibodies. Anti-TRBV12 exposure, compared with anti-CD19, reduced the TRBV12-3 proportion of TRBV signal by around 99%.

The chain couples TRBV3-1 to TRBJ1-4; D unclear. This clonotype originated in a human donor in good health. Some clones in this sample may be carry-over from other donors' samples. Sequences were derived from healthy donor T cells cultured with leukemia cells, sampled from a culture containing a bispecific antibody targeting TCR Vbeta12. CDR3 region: CASSQDSAGEKLFF. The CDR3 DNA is TGTGCCAGCAGCCAAGATTCGGCGGGAGAAAAACTGTTTTTT.